The T cell receptor beta chain described here comes from a study of T-cell reconstitution after alpha-beta-depleted transplantation in children. The sample holds many counts of this clonotype. Antigen: not known. Findings and caveats of the study: Reportedly, only several hundred clones from non-depleted graft cells drove alpha-beta T-cell counts at about two months.

Unmatched junction bases numbered 3, after V lost 7 bases and J lost 3 bases. This CDR3 contains 14 residues. Unique molecular identifiers featured in how the TCRbeta library was prepared. Via MiXCR, TCRdb re-called the PCR reads, giving one row per CDR3 protein. The sample contains 280,000 or so distinct CDR3 sequences, under 14% of which appear only once. This material consisted of peripheral blood, taken 180 days after TCRalphabeta/CD19-depleted stem cell transplant. This TCR derives from a male patient aged 2 to 9 who had a stem cell transplant for chronic granulomatous disease, so the T cells may come from the graft donor. The genes are TRBV12-3 or TRBV12-4 and TRBJ2-2, with 9 bases that match TRBD2. CDR3 nucleotides: TGTGCCAGCAAGCTAGCGGGATACACCGGGGAGCTGTTTTTT. This gives the protein CASKLAGYTGELFF.